This T cell receptor beta chain is from a study of blood T cell repertoires in COVID-19. Overall study: There were acute and convalescent COVID-19 samples, and they came from the United States, Italy and Spain. Sources were T cells, B-cell-depleted T cells, or PBMCs; the material itself was cDNA or gDNA.

Recruits, aged about 18 to 100 years, lived in approximately 26 US areas. Researchers sorted participants into cohorts using their self-reported clinical history. V lost 3 bases to trimming and J lost 4 bases, with 11 bases between them. The germline gives CDR1 KGHDR, CDR2 SFDVKD. There are 14 residues in the CDR3. The repertoire was sequenced with immunoSEQ multiplex PCR; TCRdb's copy has only in-frame clones and lacks some. The sample yields 150,000 or so clones, about nine tenths seen once. The chain employs TRBV24-1 and TRBJ1-2, with D possibly TRBD1 on 5 matching bases. The material sequenced was PBMCs or T cells enriched from blood (not recorded which). The receptor comes from a man aged 50-59 years who had recovered from COVID-19. This CDR3 is CATSDQKDSYGYTF. DNA for the CDR3: TGTGCCACCAGTGATCAGAAAGACAGCTATGGCTACACCTTC.